This TCR beta chain was sequenced for a study of blood T cell repertoires in COVID-19. On the study more broadly: Spain, Italy and the United States supplied samples that represented acute and convalescent COVID-19. T cells, B-cell-depleted T cells, or PBMCs supplied cDNA or gDNA.

Patients at the Seattle site were enrolled during active infection and followed longitudinally. Source study methods: For nucleated cells, counts were estimated from reference gene primer amplification. This table comes from immunoSEQ multiplex PCR, and its TCRdb copy is limited to in-frame clones, with some not included. V and J calls and clone size are given by that table; D and trimming were obtained from the DNA. The sample lists over 150,000 clones; 80% to 90% were seen once. The V gene end was trimmed by 4 bases and the J gene end by 4 bases; junction bases not matched to a gene: 3. CDR1 and CDR2 from the germline V gene are MGHDK and SYGVNS. The CDR3 sequence is 16 residues long.

The rearrangement links TRBV25-1 to TRBJ2-5; TRBD2 matches at 16 bases. The source of this sequence is a woman older than 75 with COVID-19, enrolled during active disease. Sequenced: peripheral blood. The CDR3 protein is CASSVGTSGGVETQYF. CDR3 bases: TGTGCCAGCAGTGTTGGGACTAGCGGGGGGGTAGAGACCCAGTACTTC.